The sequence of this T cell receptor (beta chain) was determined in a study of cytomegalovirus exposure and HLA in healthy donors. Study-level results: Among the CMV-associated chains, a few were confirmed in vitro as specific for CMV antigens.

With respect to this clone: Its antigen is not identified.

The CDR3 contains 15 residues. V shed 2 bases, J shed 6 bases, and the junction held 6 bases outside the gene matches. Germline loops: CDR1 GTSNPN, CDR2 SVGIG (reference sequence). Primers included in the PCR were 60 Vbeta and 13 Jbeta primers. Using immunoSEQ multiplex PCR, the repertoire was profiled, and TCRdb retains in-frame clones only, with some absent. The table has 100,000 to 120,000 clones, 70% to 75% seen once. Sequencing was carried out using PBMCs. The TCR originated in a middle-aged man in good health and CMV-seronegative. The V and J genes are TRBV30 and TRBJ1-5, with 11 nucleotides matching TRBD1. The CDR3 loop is CAWSRRTGGVQPQHF. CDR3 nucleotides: TGTGCCTGGAGTAGGAGGACAGGGGGCGTTCAGCCCCAGCATTTT.